The 11 T cell receptor beta chains below come from one sample, sequenced in a study of shared clonotypes between healthy human individuals. TCRdb keeps only in-frame clones here, not all; method: immunoSEQ multiplex PCR. The sample has around 1,900,000 clones, just over 90% seen once. Positively selected for CCR7, the CD45RO-negative cells used as naive CD8 cells excluded terminally differentiated effector memory CD45RA+ cells. Sequenced input: naive CD8+ T cells from PBMCs. The receptors stem from a man aged 18 to 30 in good health. Some clones in this sample may be carry-over from other donors' samples.

The chain joins TRBV13 to TRBJ2-2; a possible D gene is TRBD1 (5 bases). This CDR3 spans 15 amino acids. Trimming cost V 3 bases and J 8 bases, with 16 bases left between them. CDR1 is PRHDT and CDR2 is FYEKMQ in the germline V gene (reference sequence). Written as DNA, the CDR3 is TGTGCCAGCAGCTTTTGGGGCGACCGTTCGGGGGAGCTGTTTTTT. Protein sequence: CASSFWGDRSGELFF.

V usage is TRBV5-5 and J usage is TRBJ1-2; a possible D gene is TRBD1 (6 bases). Deletions cut 2 bases from V and 6 bases from J, with 14 bases between. This CDR3 contains 14 residues. Germline values: CDR1 SGHKS, CDR2 YYEKEE (reference sequence). The CDR3 sequence: CASSFPAGVDGYTF. DNA for the CDR3: TGTGCCAGCAGCTTTCCGGCAGGGGTGGATGGCTACACCTTC.

The chain carries TRBV6-5 and TRBJ2-7, with D unresolved. V was pared by 6 bases and J by 0 bases, with 15 bases between. The CDR3 runs 15 residues. Germline V gene lookup returns CDR1 MNHEY and CDR2 SVGAGI. The CDR3 spells CASSPDLRSSYEQYF. The CDR3 coding sequence is TGTGCCAGCAGCCCGGACCTCCGATCCTCCTACGAGCAGTACTTC.

The V call is TRBV5-6, the J call TRBJ2-5; perhaps TRBD1 as D (5 bases). The V end was cut by 4 bases, the J end by 7 bases, with 11 bases between. Germline V gives CDR1 SGHDT, CDR2 YYEEEE. This CDR3 is 12 amino acids long. This chain's CDR3 is CASSLPQGTQYF. The DNA of the CDR3 is TGTGCCAGCAGCCTACCCCAGGGGACCCAGTACTTC.

This clone came up a few times. This sequence joins TRBV4-1 and TRBJ1-1, with D possibly TRBD1 on 6 matching bases. Trimming stripped 3 bases from V and 5 bases from J, with 16 bases between. CDR3 length equals 15 residues. The germline CDR1 and CDR2 sequences are MGHRA and YSYEKL. This chain's CDR3 is CASSHPQGVGTEAFF. Written as DNA, the CDR3 is TGCGCCAGCAGCCATCCACAGGGTGTGGGGACTGAAGCTTTCTTT.

The chain is built from TRBV28 and TRBJ2-1; 7 bases line up with TRBD2. The CDR3 totals 15 residues. The ends lost 3 bases at V and 3 bases at J; junction bases unmatched: 5. Germline CDR1 reads MDHEN; CDR2 reads SYDVKM. Here the CDR3 DNA reads TGTGCCAGCAGTTTGCTAGCGGTAAACTACAATGAGCAGTTCTTC. Amino acids: CASSLLAVNYNEQFF.

The chain joins TRBV11-2 to TRBJ2-7, with D unclear. V dropped 1 base and J dropped 5 bases, with 12 bases sitting between them. This CDR3 is 14 amino acids long. CDR1 SGHAT and CDR2 FQNNGV come from the germline V gene. CDR3 in DNA: TGTGCCAGCAGCTTAGTCCCCCAGCCTCACGAGCAGTACTTC. It codes for CASSLVPQPHEQYF.

The rearrangement joins TRBV4-3 to TRBJ2-5; 7 nucleotides agree with TRBD1. The CDR3 is 13 residues long. J was trimmed by 2 bases and V by 4 bases; bases with no gene match: 1. Germline assignment: CDR1 LGHNA and CDR2 YSLEER. Here the CDR3 DNA reads TGCGCCAGCAGCCGGGGACAGCAAGAGACCCAGTACTTC. The encoded protein is CASSRGQQETQYF.

The chain employs TRBV4-2 and TRBJ2-1, with D perhaps matching TRBD2 (7 bases). Trimming took off 1 base at V and 7 bases at J, with 23 bases between the two ends. CDR1 and CDR2 from the germline V gene are LGHNA and YNFKEQ. This CDR3 spans 18 amino acids. CDR3 sequence (DNA): TGTGCCAGCAGCCAAGCCCCCACTGGGGGGGAAGGGGGTAATGAGCAGTTCTTC. As protein: CASSQAPTGGEGGNEQFF.

V usage is TRBV28 and J usage is TRBJ2-5; 8 bases are shared with TRBD1. CDR1 MDHEN and CDR2 SYDVKM come from the germline V gene. V was clipped by 6 bases and J by 4 bases; unmatched bases: 10. This CDR3 is built from 15 residues. CDR3 residues: CASSSFSRGRETQYF. The CDR3 nucleotides read TGTGCCAGCAGCTCATTCTCCAGGGGGCGAGAGACCCAGTACTTC. The full variable domain, rest sourced from reference TRBV28 and TRBJ2-5, is DVKVTQSSRYLVKRTGEKVFLECVQDMDHENMFWYRQDPGLGLRLIYFSYDVKMKEKGDIPEGYSVSREKKERFSLILESASTNQTSMYLCASSSFSRGRETQYFGPGTRLLVL.

The rearrangement links TRBV28 to TRBJ1-5, with D maybe TRBD1 (6 bases). V was cut by 5 bases and J by 0 bases, with 26 bases left in between. This CDR3 comprises 20 residues. Germline CDR1 is MDHEN and CDR2 is SYDVKM. The CDR3 loop is CASSPAGWEVGGHSNQPQHF. The CDR3 DNA reads as TGTGCCAGCAGTCCGGCGGGGTGGGAGGTCGGGGGGCATAGCAATCAGCCCCAGCATTTT.